This TCR beta chain was sequenced for a study of OX40 agonist ivuxolimab in advanced cancers. Whole-study context: Patients with prior anti-PD-1, anti-PD-L1 or anti-CTLA-4 therapy were eligible; less than 50% had some.

This clone turned up a few times. The same CDR3 also results from other DNA sequences found in this sample. Data came from immunoSEQ multiplex PCR; TCRdb stores just in-frame clones and leaves some out. This sample has 60,000 or so clones; about four fifths occur once, and the top ten carry less than 0.6%. The V end was cut by 2 bases, the J end by 3 bases, with 5 bases between. This CDR3 contains 12 residues. CDR1 is KGHSH, CDR2 LQKENI, per germline. The receptor was derived from an adult with an advanced solid tumor such as melanoma, head and neck, liver or kidney cancer. The sequences come from CD4+ or CD8+ T cells sorted from blood, collected in a trial of the OX40 agonist ivuxolimab. The V call is TRBV18, the J call TRBJ2-7; a possible D gene is TRBD2 (5 bases). The CDR3 DNA follows: TGTGCCAGCTCACCAGGAGGCTACGAGCAGTACTTC. It is translated as CASSPGGYEQYF.